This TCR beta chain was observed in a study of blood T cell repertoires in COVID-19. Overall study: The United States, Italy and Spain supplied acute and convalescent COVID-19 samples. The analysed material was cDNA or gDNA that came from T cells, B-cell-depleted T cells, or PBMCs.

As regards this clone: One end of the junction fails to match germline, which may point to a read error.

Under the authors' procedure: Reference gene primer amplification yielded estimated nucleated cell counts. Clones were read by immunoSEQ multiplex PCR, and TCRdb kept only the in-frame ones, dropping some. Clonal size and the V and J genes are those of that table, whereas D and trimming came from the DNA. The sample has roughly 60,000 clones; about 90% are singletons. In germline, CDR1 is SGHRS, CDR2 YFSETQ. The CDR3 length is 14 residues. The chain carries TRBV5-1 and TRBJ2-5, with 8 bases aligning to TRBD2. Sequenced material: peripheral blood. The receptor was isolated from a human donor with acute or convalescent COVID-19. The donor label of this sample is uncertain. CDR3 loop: CASSLAPGGETHYF. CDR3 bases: TGCGCCAGCAGCTTGGCCCCGGGGGGGGAGACCCATTACTTC.